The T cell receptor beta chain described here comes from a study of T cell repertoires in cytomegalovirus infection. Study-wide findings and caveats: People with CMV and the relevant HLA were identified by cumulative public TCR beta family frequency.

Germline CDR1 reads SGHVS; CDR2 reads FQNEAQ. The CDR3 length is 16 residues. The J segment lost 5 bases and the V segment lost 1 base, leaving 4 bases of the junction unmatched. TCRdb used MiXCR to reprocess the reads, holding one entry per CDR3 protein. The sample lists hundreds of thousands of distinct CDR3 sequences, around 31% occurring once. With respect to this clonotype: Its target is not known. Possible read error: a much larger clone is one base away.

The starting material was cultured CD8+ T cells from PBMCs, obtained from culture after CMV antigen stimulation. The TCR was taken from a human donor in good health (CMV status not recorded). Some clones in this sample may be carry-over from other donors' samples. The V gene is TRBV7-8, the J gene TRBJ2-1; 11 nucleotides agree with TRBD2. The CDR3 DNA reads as TGTGCCAGCAGCTTAGTACTAGCGGGGGCGGACAATGAGCAGTTCTTC. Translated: CASSLVLAGADNEQFF.